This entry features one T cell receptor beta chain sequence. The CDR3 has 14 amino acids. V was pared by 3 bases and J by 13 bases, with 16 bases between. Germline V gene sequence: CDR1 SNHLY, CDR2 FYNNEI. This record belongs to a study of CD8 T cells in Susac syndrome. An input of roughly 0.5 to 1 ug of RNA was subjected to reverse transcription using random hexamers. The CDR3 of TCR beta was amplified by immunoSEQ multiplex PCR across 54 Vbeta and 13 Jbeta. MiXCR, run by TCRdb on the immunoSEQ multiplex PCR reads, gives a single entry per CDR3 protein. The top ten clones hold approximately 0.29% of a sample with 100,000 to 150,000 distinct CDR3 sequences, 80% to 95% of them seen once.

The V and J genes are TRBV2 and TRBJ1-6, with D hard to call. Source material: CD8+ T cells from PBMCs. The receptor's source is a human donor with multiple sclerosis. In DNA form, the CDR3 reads TGTGCCAGCAGTGAGGGCGCCTTACCTGATCCCCTCCACTTT. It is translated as CASSEGALPDPLHF.